A single sample gave rise to the 29 T cell receptor beta chains below, sequenced in a study of cytomegalovirus exposure and HLA in healthy donors. The PCR contained 60 Vbeta and 13 Jbeta primers. Here immunoSEQ multiplex PCR was the method, and the copy in TCRdb shows in-frame clones only, minus some. This sample's table has about 170,000 clones. The specimen sequenced was PBMCs. The origin of the receptors is a woman aged 18-29 years in good health and CMV-seropositive.

The gene calls are TRBV6-6 and TRBJ2-5; a weak D match, TRBD2 (6 bases). The CDR3 is 14 residues long. CDR1 MNHNY and CDR2 SVGAGI come from the germline V gene (reference sequence). Between the trimmed V and J ends, which lost 6 bases and 5 bases, there was a span of 16 bases. The CDR3 DNA reads TGTGCCAGCAGACGTGACGGGAGTGCTGAGACCCAGTACTTC. Encoded protein: CASRRDGSAETQYF.

CDR3 sequence (DNA): TGTGCCAGCAGCCCCAGCGCTGCAGCACGGGCCAACGTCCTGACTTTC. It yields the protein CASSPSAAARANVLTF. The rearrangement joins TRBV5-4 to TRBJ2-6; D not resolved. Germline assignment: CDR1 SGHNT and CDR2 YYREEE (reference sequence). The CDR3 runs to 16 residues. V was clipped by 4 bases and J by 5 bases, with 16 bases between them. Using reference TRBV5-4 and TRBJ2-6 for the parts outside the CDR3, the full variable domain is ETGVTQSPTHLIKTRGQQVTLRCSSQSGHNTVSWYQQALGQGPQFIFQYYREEENGRGNFPPRFSGLQFPNYSSELNVNALELDDSALYLCASSPSAAARANVLTFGAGSRLTVL.

This chain joins TRBV19 and TRBJ1-2; TRBD1 is a possible D gene (5 bases). The germline gives CDR1 LNHDA, CDR2 SQIVND (reference sequence). Trimming pared 3 bases from V and 0 bases from J, leaving 20 bases between. The CDR3 length is 18 residues. Here the CDR3 DNA reads TGTGCCAGTAGTATCGCCCCCCTTTCAGGGTCGTCTAACTATGGCTACACCTTC. Amino acids: CASSIAPLSGSSNYGYTF.

The J gene is TRBJ2-3, the V gene TRBV7-2; 7 nucleotides agree with TRBD2. CDR1 and CDR2 (germline): SGHTA, FQGNSA. The CDR3 loop spans 15 amino acids. V was pared by 2 bases and J by 2 bases, with 4 bases of the junction left unmatched. The CDR3 loop reads CASSLKLAATDTQYF. DNA for the CDR3: TGTGCCAGCAGCTTAAAGCTAGCGGCCACAGATACGCAGTATTTT.

CDR3 in DNA: TGTGCCAGTTTGGGGGACAGGGGGAACTATGGCTACACCTTC. The encoded protein is CASLGDRGNYGYTF. This chain joins TRBV2 and TRBJ1-2; 11 nucleotides align to TRBD1. The germline gives CDR1 SNHLY, CDR2 FYNNEI. The junction had 5 bases not matched to a gene; V was cut back by 9 bases and J by 2 bases. The CDR3 is 14 residues long.

V is TRBV20-1 and J is TRBJ1-1; D is unclear. V was cut by 0 bases and J by 4 bases, with 3 bases left in between. The CDR3 spans 11 residues. Germline values: CDR1 DFQATT, CDR2 SNEGSKA (reference sequence). CDR3 DNA: TGCAGTGCTAGAGACGGCACTGAAGCTTTCTTT. It codes for CSARDGTEAFF.

The chain couples TRBV27 to TRBJ1-4; TRBD1 matches 10 bases. The germline CDR1 and CDR2 sequences are MNHEY and SMNVEV (reference sequence). The CDR3 sequence is 16 residues long. V was clipped by 6 bases and J by 7 bases; unmatched bases: 11. The CDR3 coding sequence is TGTGCCAGCAGCCCTAGTTGGGACAGGGGATTTGAAAAACTGTTTTTT. Its translation: CASSPSWDRGFEKLFF.

The V and J genes are TRBV7-2 and TRBJ2-1; maybe TRBD2 (5 bases). The ends were cut back, 0 bases at V and 12 bases at J, with 6 bases in the middle. The CDR3 is made up of 11 amino acids. Germline V gives CDR1 SGHTA, CDR2 FQGNSA. This chain's CDR3 is CASSLARAQFF. The CDR3 DNA reads TGTGCCAGCAGCTTAGCGAGGGCGCAGTTCTTC.

The rearrangement joins TRBV19 to TRBJ1-1; 7 bases are a match to TRBD1. V dropped 6 bases and J dropped 2; count of bases not matched to a gene: 12. CDR1 and CDR2 (germline): LNHDA, SQIVND (reference sequence). CDR3 length: 16 amino acids. CDR3 region: CASRHQPQGYNTEAFF. Here the CDR3 DNA reads TGTGCCAGTAGGCACCAGCCACAGGGGTATAACACTGAAGCTTTCTTT.

This chain uses TRBV6-6 with TRBJ1-1, with a possible D match to TRBD1 (5 bases). Germline CDR1 and CDR2: MNHNY and SVGAGI (reference sequence). Trimming removed 2 bases at V and 6 bases at J, with 19 bases between. The CDR3 spans 16 residues. This chain's CDR3 is CASSYQPRRAGSEAFF. CDR3 nucleotide sequence: TGTGCCAGCAGTTACCAACCGAGGAGGGCAGGGTCTGAAGCTTTCTTT.

The chain employs TRBV5-5 and TRBJ1-5; D unclear. The CDR3 is made up of 14 amino acids. CDR1 is SGHKS, CDR2 YYEKEE, per germline (reference sequence). V was trimmed by 2 bases and J by 2 bases, leaving 8 bases between them. DNA for the CDR3: TGTGCCAGCAGCTTTGACTGGGGCAATCAGCCCCAGCATTTT. Amino acids: CASSFDWGNQPQHF.

The genes are TRBV9 and TRBJ2-2; D unresolved. Trimming left V 0 bases short and J 2 bases short, with 14 bases between. There are 17 residues in the CDR3. Per the germline V gene, CDR1 is SGDLS and CDR2 is YYNGEE. CDR3 residues: CASSVAISQINTGELFF. The DNA for the CDR3 is TGTGCCAGCAGCGTAGCTATATCACAGATTAACACCGGGGAGCTGTTTTTT.

The J gene is TRBJ1-1, the V gene TRBV6-4, with 8 bases identical to TRBD1. The junction had 1 base not matched to a gene; V was cut back by 6 bases and J by 1 base. CDR1 MRHNA and CDR2 SNTAGT come from the germline V gene. This CDR3 region has 13 residues. The CDR3 sequence is CASRGQANTEAFF. The CDR3 nucleotides read TGTGCCAGCAGGGGACAGGCGAACACTGAAGCTTTCTTT.

J is TRBJ1-2 and V is TRBV6-5; tentative D call: TRBD1 (6 bases). V was trimmed by 6 bases and J by 5 bases, leaving 19 bases between them. The CDR3 length is 15 residues. Germline V gene data show CDR1 as MNHEY and CDR2 as SVGAGI. For the CDR3, the DNA is TGTGCCAGCAGACAAGGACAGTCCGGGAGGTATGGCTACACCTTC. Encoded protein: CASRQGQSGRYGYTF.

The gene calls are TRBV30 and TRBJ1-1; 9 bases line up with TRBD1. J was trimmed by 5 bases and V by 3 bases; bases with no gene match: 10. CDR1 GTSNPN and CDR2 SVGIG come from the germline V gene (reference sequence). The CDR3 is 15 amino acids. The CDR3 region is CAWREAGTGLTEAFF. As DNA, the CDR3 is TGTGCCTGGAGAGAAGCCGGGACAGGGTTAACTGAAGCTTTCTTT. Drawing the rest from reference TRBV30 and TRBJ1-1, the complete variable domain is SQTIHQWPATLVQPVGSPLSLECTVEGTSNPNLYWYRQAAGRGLQLLFYSVGIGQISSEVPQNLSASRPQDRQFILSSKKLLLSDSGFYLCAWREAGTGLTEAFFGQGTRLTVV.

CDR3 bases: TGTGCCAGCTCACCTAGGGAGTGGACTCACGTGAACACTGAAGCTTTCTTT. Translated: CASSPREWTHVNTEAFF. The genes are TRBV18 and TRBJ1-1; D is uncertain. Germline CDR1 and CDR2: KGHSH and LQKENI. Trimming removed 3 bases at V and 0 bases at J, with 17 bases between. The CDR3 is 17 residues long.

The chain uses TRBV5-1 and TRBJ2-7, with D maybe TRBD2 (5 bases). CDR3 length equals 14 residues. Looked up from germline, CDR1 is SGHRS and CDR2 is YFSETQ. V dropped 2 bases and J dropped 0 bases, with 9 bases sitting between them. The CDR3 here is CASSFEGASYEQYF. The CDR3 DNA follows: TGCGCCAGCAGCTTCGAGGGAGCCTCCTACGAGCAGTACTTC.

Worth noting for this clone: Different DNA sequences within this sample yield the same CDR3. The chain employs TRBV7-2 and TRBJ2-1; D is unresolved. The CDR3 totals 14 residues. The germline CDR1 and CDR2 sequences are SGHTA and FQGNSA. V lost 1 base to trimming and J lost 4 bases, with 8 bases between them. CDR3 residues: CASSLDPTYNEQFF. In DNA, the CDR3 is TGTGCCAGCAGCTTAGATCCGACTTACAATGAGCAGTTCTTC. The full variable domain, with the rest looked up from reference TRBV7-2 and TRBJ2-1, is GAGVSQSPSNKVTEKGKDVELRCDPISGHTALYWYRQSLGQGLEFLIYFQGNSAPDKSGLPSDRFSAERTGGSVSTLTIQRTQQEDSAVYLCASSLDPTYNEQFFGPGTRLTVL.

This chain uses TRBV10-2 with TRBJ1-1; 8 bases fit TRBD1. This CDR3 contains 13 residues. V lost 5 bases, J lost 3 bases, and 2 bases stayed unmatched. Germline CDR1 WSHSY, CDR2 SAAADI. Here the CDR3 reads CASSYRGDTEAFF. DNA of the CDR3: TGCGCCAGCAGTTACAGGGGGGACACTGAAGCTTTCTTT.

The chain joins TRBV11-2 to TRBJ2-5, with D maybe TRBD2 (5 bases). The J call may be wrong; the DNA end is better matched by TRBJ2-7. There are 13 residues in the CDR3. CDR1 is SGHAT and CDR2 is FQNNGV in the germline V gene. CDR3 DNA sequence: TGTGCCAGCAGCTTCAAGCGGCAAACCGAGCAGTACTTC. Protein: CASSFKRQTEQYF.

For this clone: The germline gene is not matched at one end of the junction; a read error may be the cause. The J gene is TRBJ2-5, the V gene TRBV7-7; 11 positions match TRBD2. This CDR3 is built from 18 residues. Germline-derived CDR1 and CDR2 are SSHAT and FNYEAQ (reference sequence). The CDR3 loop reads CASSPRLAGRKYQETQYF. The CDR3 region has the DNA TGTGCTAGCAGCCCCAGACTAGCGGGGCGAAAGTACCAAGAGACCCAGTACTTC.

The chain has TRBV4-2 and TRBJ2-3, with TRBD2 identical over 9 bases. The CDR3 is 15 residues long. The junction had 6 bases not matched to a gene; V was cut back by 0 bases and J by 8 bases. Germline loops: CDR1 LGHNA, CDR2 YNFKEQ. CDR3 in DNA: TGTGCCAGCAGCCAAGAGCGGGGGGGCCTTGTTACGCAGTATTTT. Translated: CASSQERGGLVTQYF.

For this clone: The junction departs from the called germline gene at one end, perhaps through a read error. This chain uses TRBV7-7 with TRBJ2-5, with 8 positions matching TRBD2. This CDR3 is built from 15 residues. Looked up from germline, CDR1 is SSHAT and CDR2 is FNYEAQ (reference sequence). CDR3 nucleotide sequence: TGTGCTAGCAGCCCCTCGGGGGGGTTAGGAGAGACCCAGTACTTC. Its translation is CASSPSGGLGETQYF.

The J gene is TRBJ1-3, the V gene TRBV15, with unresolved D. V gave up 0 bases and J gave up 4 bases, with 7 bases separating them. The germline CDR1 and CDR2 sequences are LNHNV and YYDKDF (reference sequence). This CDR3 has 14 amino acids. This CDR3 reads CATSRETAGNTIYF. In DNA, the CDR3 is TGTGCCACCAGCAGAGAGACTGCCGGAAACACCATATATTTT.

The gene calls are TRBV19 and TRBJ1-1, with D perhaps TRBD1 (6 bases). The CDR3 has 14 amino acids. Looked up from germline, CDR1 is LNHDA and CDR2 is SQIVND (reference sequence). The V and J ends lost 5 bases and 11 bases respectively, with 21 bases between them. CDR3 protein: CASSFRDIRDEAFF. The CDR3, as DNA: TGTGCCAGTAGTTTCCGGGACATTAGGGATGAGGCTTTCTTT.

This sequence joins TRBV27 and TRBJ1-2; a possible D gene is TRBD1 (6 bases). V dropped 0 bases and J dropped 4 bases, with 9 bases sitting between them. Germline lookup yields CDR1 MNHEY and CDR2 SMNVEV (reference sequence). This CDR3 has 14 residues. CDR3 sequence (DNA): TGTGCCAGCAGTTTATCGATAGGGGGCTATGGCTACACCTTC. Protein product: CASSLSIGGYGYTF.

In the case of this clone: One end of the junction fails to match germline, which may point to a read error. V and J are TRBV15 and TRBJ1-4; 9 positions match TRBD1. Looked up from germline, CDR1 is LNHNV and CDR2 is YYDKDF (reference sequence). There are 16 residues in the CDR3. The CDR3 region is CATNREMGQGHEKLFF. The DNA of the CDR3 is TGTGCCACCAACAGAGAAATGGGACAGGGCCATGAAAAACTGTTTTTT.

The chain joins TRBV9 to TRBJ2-3; a weak D match, TRBD2 (6 bases). CDR1 and CDR2 (germline): SGDLS, YYNGEE. This CDR3 comprises 15 residues. V was trimmed by 0 bases and J by 6 bases, leaving 14 bases between them. DNA for the CDR3: TGTGCCAGCAGCGTAGTGGGGGGTACCGGGGATACGCAGTATTTT. Residues: CASSVVGGTGDTQYF.

This sequence joins TRBV2 and TRBJ2-5; 12 bases are shared with TRBD2. The germline CDR1 and CDR2 sequences are SNHLY and FYNNEI. The ends lost 7 bases at V and 0 bases at J; junction bases unmatched: 12. The CDR3 is 18 residues long. The CDR3 reads CASNFKTSGGSYQETQYF. In DNA, the CDR3 is TGTGCCAGCAATTTCAAGACTAGCGGGGGTTCGTACCAAGAGACCCAGTACTTC.